Detailed here is one T cell receptor (beta chain). This sample was included in a study of cytomegalovirus exposure and HLA in healthy donors. Trimming took 6 bases from V and 8 from J, leaving 14 bases between them. The germline CDR1 and CDR2 sequences are SEHNR and FQNEAQ (reference sequence). This CDR3 spans 13 amino acids. Assay used: immunoSEQ multiplex PCR; TCRdb lists only in-frame clones, some missing. The sample has 150,000 to 180,000 clones, 80% to 90% seen once. The source of this sequence is a man aged 18 to 30 in good health and CMV-seropositive. The chain links TRBV7-9 to TRBJ2-1; the D is unclear. Sequenced input: PBMCs. CDR3 DNA sequence: TGTGCCAGCAGGAGCCGATCAATCGATGAGCAGTTCTTC. This codes for CASRSRSIDEQFF.